The 15 T cell receptor beta chains below were found in one sample sequenced in a study of shared clonotypes between healthy human individuals. The method was immunoSEQ multiplex PCR; TCRdb's version includes in-frame clones alone and lacks a portion of them. The table includes roughly 2.5 million clones, 85% to 95% detected once. The sequenced sample was naive CD4+ T cells sorted from blood. Described subset: CD45RA+ positively selected. The origin of the receptors is a man aged 18 to 29 in good health.

The chain recombines TRBV7-2 with TRBJ2-1, with D unclear. Trimming left V 5 bases short and J 0 bases short, with 14 bases between. CDR1 SGHTA and CDR2 FQGNSA come from the germline V gene. This CDR3 region has 16 residues. CDR3 nucleotide sequence: TGTGCCAGCAGCCCCTTTCGGGTTAGCTCCTACAATGAGCAGTTCTTC. Protein: CASSPFRVSSYNEQFF.

The rearrangement joins TRBV7-3 to TRBJ1-1, with a weak D call TRBD1 (6 bases). Germline V gene data show CDR1 as SGHTA and CDR2 as FQGTGA. Trimming removed 6 bases from V and 10 bases from J, with 18 bases in between. The CDR3 totals 13 residues. The CDR3 DNA is TGTGCCAGCAGTTCACAGGGTGGCGGATCAGCTTTCTTT. Its protein product is CASSSQGGGSAFF.

The chain uses TRBV15 and TRBJ2-4; TRBD1 matches 7 bases. Germline-derived CDR1 and CDR2 are LNHNV and YYDKDF (reference sequence). CDR3 length equals 15 residues. The ends lost 0 bases at V and 8 bases at J; junction bases unmatched: 7. CDR3 nucleotides: TGTGCCACCAGCAGAGAAGGGACAGTAGGTGACATTCAGTACTTC. It encodes CATSREGTVGDIQYF.

The chain has TRBV5-1 and TRBJ2-3, with unresolved D. Germline loops: CDR1 SGHRS, CDR2 YFSETQ. Trimming removed 0 bases at V and 4 bases at J, with 9 bases between. The CDR3 consists of 14 residues. This CDR3 reads CASSLGHGADTQYF. The CDR3 DNA reads TGCGCCAGCAGCTTGGGTCATGGCGCAGATACGCAGTATTTT.

J is TRBJ2-7 and V is TRBV6-6; D perhaps matches TRBD2 (6 bases). Germline CDR1 MNHNY, CDR2 SVGAGI (reference sequence). CDR3 length equals 14 residues. The V and J ends lost 10 bases and 2 bases respectively, with 18 bases between them. The DNA for the CDR3 is TGTGCCACCACCCTGCGGGACGGACCCTACGAGCAGTACTTC. The encoded protein is CATTLRDGPYEQYF.

V is TRBV7-2 and J is TRBJ2-7; 10 positions match TRBD2. Germline trimming cut 5 bases from V and 0 bases from J; bases unmatched to any gene: 10. This CDR3 comprises 17 residues. The germline V gene encodes CDR1 SGHTA and CDR2 FQGNSA. The CDR3 is CASSQLGLADSSYEQYF. The CDR3, as DNA: TGTGCCAGCAGCCAATTAGGACTAGCGGATAGCTCCTACGAGCAGTACTTC.

The chain combines TRBV6-1 with TRBJ2-3; D unresolved. The germline V gene has CDR1 MNHNS and CDR2 SASEGT. Trimming cost V 1 base and J 7 bases, with 9 bases left between them. There are 13 residues in the CDR3. CDR3 loop: CASSEEPLNTQYF. The CDR3 DNA sequence: TGTGCCAGCAGTGAAGAGCCTCTCAATACGCAGTATTTT.

Regarding this clone: Other DNA sequences of this sample code for an identical CDR3. The genes are TRBV5-1 and TRBJ2-3; 7 bases agree with TRBD1. The germline V gene has CDR1 SGHRS and CDR2 YFSETQ. The CDR3 runs 13 residues. The J segment lost 3 bases and the V segment lost 3 bases, leaving 1 base of the junction unmatched. CDR3 bases: TGCGCCAGCAGCTCGACAGGGACAGATACGCAGTATTTT. Translation gives CASSSTGTDTQYF.

This clone was counted a few times. The chain combines TRBV9 with TRBJ2-1, with 9 bases matching TRBD1. CDR1 and CDR2 (germline): SGDLS, YYNGEE. V lost 4 bases, J lost 6 bases, and 5 bases stayed unmatched. The CDR3 totals 14 residues. In DNA, the CDR3 is TGTGCCAGCAGCTTTGGACAGGGGAGCAATGAGCAGTTCTTC. Encoded protein: CASSFGQGSNEQFF.

Concerning this clone: This CDR3 is also generated by other DNA sequences in the sample. This chain connects TRBV28 to TRBJ1-2; tentatively, D is TRBD1 (6 bases). Germline V gives CDR1 MDHEN, CDR2 SYDVKM. The V end lost 4 bases, the J end lost 4 bases, and 10 bases lay between the germline ends. The CDR3 is 13 amino acids. This chain's CDR3 is CASSSGTLYGYTF. CDR3 nucleotides: TGTGCCAGCAGTTCCGGGACACTCTATGGCTACACCTTC.

V gene TRBV14 combines with J gene TRBJ2-2, with unresolved D. V gave up 1 base and J gave up 0 bases, with 9 bases separating them. The CDR3 contains 16 residues. Germline V gene lookup returns CDR1 SGHDN and CDR2 FVKESK. The CDR3 bases are TGTGCCAGCAGCCAAGCCGGAGCCCCGAACACCGGGGAGCTGTTTTTT. Protein product: CASSQAGAPNTGELFF. Full variable domain (missing parts from reference TRBV14 and TRBJ2-2): EAGVTQFPSHSVIEKGQTVTLRCDPISGHDNLYWYRRVMGKEIKFLLHFVKESKQDESGMPNNRFLAERTGGTYSTLKVQPAELEDSGVYFCASSQAGAPNTGELFFGEGSRLTVL.

This clone was counted a few times. The chain employs TRBV5-4 and TRBJ2-5; D is tentatively TRBD1 or TRBD2 (5 bases each). This CDR3 has 13 residues. Germline CDR1 SGHNT, CDR2 YYREEE (reference sequence). Deletions cut 4 bases from V and 5 bases from J, with 12 bases between. The CDR3 nucleotides are TGTGCCAGCAGCGGGGGTTTTTGGGAGACCCAGTACTTC. Its protein is CASSGGFWETQYF.

The chain is built from TRBV5-1 and TRBJ2-1, with 10 bases identical to TRBD2. CDR1 SGHRS and CDR2 YFSETQ come from the germline V gene. The CDR3 spans 15 residues. Trimming took 3 bases from V and 8 from J; bases not matched to a gene: 8. The CDR3 here is CASSSLAGEIDEQFF. CDR3 sequence (DNA): TGCGCCAGCAGCTCTCTAGCGGGAGAGATCGATGAGCAGTTCTTC. Based on the CDR3 plus reference TRBV5-1 and TRBJ2-1, the full variable domain is KAGVTQTPRYLIKTRGQQVTLSCSPISGHRSVSWYQQTPGQGLQFLFEYFSETQRNKGNFPGRFSGRQFSNSRSEMNVSTLELGDSALYLCASSSLAGEIDEQFFGPGTRLTVL.

A note on this clone: This sample includes further DNA sequences coding for the same CDR3. The rearrangement links TRBV2 to TRBJ2-5; no clear D gene. V was trimmed by 6 bases and J by 5 bases, leaving 4 bases between them. CDR3 length: 10 amino acids. Germline CDR1 SNHLY, CDR2 FYNNEI. The CDR3 is CASRVETQYF. CDR3 DNA sequence: TGTGCCAGCAGAGTCGAGACCCAGTACTTC.

The DNA for the CDR3 is TGTGCCAGCAGTGTCTCCCGGATGCCCTCTGGAAACACCATATATTTT. It specifies CASSVSRMPSGNTIYF. The chain has TRBV6-1 and TRBJ1-3; D gene unclear. CDR3 size: 16 residues. In germline, CDR1 is MNHNS, CDR2 SASEGT. With 4 bases removed from V and 0 bases from J, the gap between germline ends came to 13 bases.